The 4 T cell receptor beta chains below come from one sample, sequenced in a study of cytomegalovirus exposure and HLA in healthy donors. The PCR contained 60 Vbeta and 13 Jbeta primers. Profiled with immunoSEQ multiplex PCR; TCRdb holds only in-frame clones, not every one. Here the sample spans about 90,000 clones, roughly 80% being singletons. The sequencing input was PBMCs. The receptors come from a woman aged 40 to 50 in good health and CMV-seropositive.

The rearrangement joins TRBV7-2 to TRBJ2-1, with 14 bases fitting TRBD2. The trim removed 5 bases at V and 6 bases at J, leaving 6 bases unmatched. The CDR3 runs to 16 residues. In germline, CDR1 is SGHTA, CDR2 FQGNSA. CDR3 amino acids: CASSPRLAGGSNEQFF. For the CDR3, the DNA is TGTGCCAGCAGCCCCCGACTAGCGGGAGGGTCCAATGAGCAGTTCTTC.

This clone was recorded only once. For the CDR3, the DNA is TGTGCCAGAAGCTTATCCCCTTACAGGGGTAAGGATGAAAAACTGTTTTTT. It encodes CARSLSPYRGKDEKLFF. The chain couples TRBV7-5 to TRBJ1-4; the table gives TRBD1 as D, unverified against the DNA. TRBV7-5 is shown as a pseudogene. The CDR3 covers 17 residues.

This chain connects TRBV19 to TRBJ2-7; 9 nucleotides match TRBD1. This CDR3 has 14 amino acids. CDR1 and CDR2 (germline): LNHDA, SQIVND (reference sequence). Unmatched junction bases numbered 4, after V lost 6 bases and J lost 1 base. The CDR3 DNA reads as TGTGCCAGTAGCCCCGGGACAGGGTCCTACGAGCAGTACTTC. Encoded protein: CASSPGTGSYEQYF.

The chain carries TRBV11-2 and TRBJ1-2; D ambiguous. The germline gives CDR1 SGHAT, CDR2 FQNNGV. V was pared by 1 base and J by 7 bases, with 10 bases between. The CDR3 loop spans 13 amino acids. CDR3 DNA sequence: TGTGCCAGCAGCTTAGCCCGGGCGGGTGGCTACACCTTC. This translates into CASSLARAGGYTF.